The T cell receptor beta chain described here comes from a study of blood T cell repertoires in COVID-19. Study summary: Nucleic acid was either cDNA or gDNA, and it came from T cells, B-cell-depleted T cells, or PBMCs.

J was trimmed by 7 bases and V by 3 bases; bases with no gene match: 9. The CDR3 runs 16 residues. Looked up from germline, CDR1 is MNHNS and CDR2 is SASEGT. In the original analysis: Researchers report that nucleated cell counts were estimated from reference gene primer amplification. TCRdb keeps only in-frame clones here, not all; method: immunoSEQ multiplex PCR. V and J calls and clone size follow that table, whereas D and trimming were derived from the DNA. The sample holds just over 75,000 clones; around 84% are singletons and the top ten take approximately 3.3%. The specimen was peripheral blood. This chain uses TRBV6-1 with TRBJ1-4; 9 nucleotides agree with TRBD1. The TCR originated in a man over 45 with acute or convalescent COVID-19. DNA for the CDR3: TGTGCCAGCAGTGACACCCCGGGACAGGGCTTTGAAAAACTGTTTTTT. Protein: CASSDTPGQGFEKLFF.